The sequence of this T cell receptor beta chain was determined in a study of cytomegalovirus exposure and HLA in healthy donors. PCR was performed using 60 Vbeta and 13 Jbeta primers. The table came from immunoSEQ multiplex PCR; TCRdb's copy has only in-frame clones and leaves some out. The sample records about 170,000 clones, about 72% being singletons. Per germline, CDR1 ENHRY and CDR2 SYGVKD. The CDR3 totals 12 residues. Trimming took 2 bases from V and 4 from J, leaving 5 bases between them. This clonotype was sampled from a girl between 5 and 17 years old in good health and CMV-seronegative. The chain couples TRBV10-3 to TRBJ1-1, with D unresolved. Sequenced material: PBMCs. In DNA form, the CDR3 reads TGTGCCATCAGTGAGGCAGGCACTGAAGCTTTCTTT. As protein: CAISEAGTEAFF.